This T cell receptor (beta chain) was recorded in a study of blood T cell repertoires in COVID-19. Study context: Sources were T cells, B-cell-depleted T cells, or PBMCs; the material itself was cDNA or gDNA.

Enrollment of patients from Seattle took place during active infection, with longitudinal follow-up. As originally analysed: Estimates of nucleated cell counts were drawn from the amplification of reference gene primers. Measured with immunoSEQ multiplex PCR; TCRdb has only the in-frame clones, and not every one. V and J calls and clone size are copied from that table; D and trimming were computed from the DNA. This table has 300,000 to 400,000 clones, approximately 87% appearing once. CDR3 size: 16 residues. The germline V gene has CDR1 SNHLY and CDR2 FYNNEI. Trimming cost V 7 bases and J 6 bases, with 21 bases left between them.

This receptor was obtained from a woman aged 50 to 60 with COVID-19, enrolled during active disease. The specimen was peripheral blood. The rearrangement joins TRBV2 to TRBJ2-2; D is possibly TRBD1 (6 bases). The CDR3 protein is CASTRLGGSGAGELFF. CDR3 DNA sequence: TGTGCCAGCACTCGTCTGGGCGGTTCAGGGGCCGGGGAGCTGTTTTTT. Drawing the rest from reference TRBV2 and TRBJ2-2, the complete variable domain is EPEVTQTPSHQVTQMGQEVILRCVPISNHLYFYWYRQILGQKVEFLVSFYNNEISEKSEIFDDQFSVERPDGSNFTLKIRSTKLEDSAMYFCASTRLGGSGAGELFFGEGSRLTVL.